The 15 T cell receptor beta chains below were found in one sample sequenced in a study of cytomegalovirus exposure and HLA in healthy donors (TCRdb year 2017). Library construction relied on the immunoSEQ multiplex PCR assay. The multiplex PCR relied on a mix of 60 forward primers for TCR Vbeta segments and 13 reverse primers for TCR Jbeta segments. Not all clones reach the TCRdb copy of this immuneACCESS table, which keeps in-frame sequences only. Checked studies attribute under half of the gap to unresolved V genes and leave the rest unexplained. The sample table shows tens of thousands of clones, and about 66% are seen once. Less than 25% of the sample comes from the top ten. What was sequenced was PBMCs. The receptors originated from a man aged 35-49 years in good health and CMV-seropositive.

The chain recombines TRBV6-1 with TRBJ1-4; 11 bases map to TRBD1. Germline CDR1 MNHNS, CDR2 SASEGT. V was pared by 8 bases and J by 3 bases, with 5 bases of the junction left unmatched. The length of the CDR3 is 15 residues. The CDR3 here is CASDGQGAANEKLFF. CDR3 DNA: TGTGCCAGCGACGGACAGGGGGCGGCTAATGAAAAACTGTTTTTT.

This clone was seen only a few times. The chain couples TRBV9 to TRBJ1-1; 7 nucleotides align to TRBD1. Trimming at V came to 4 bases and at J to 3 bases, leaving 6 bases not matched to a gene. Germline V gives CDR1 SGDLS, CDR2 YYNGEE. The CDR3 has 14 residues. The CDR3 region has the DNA TGTGCCAGCAGCACATCCGGGACAGACACTGAAGCTTTCTTT. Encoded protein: CASSTSGTDTEAFF.

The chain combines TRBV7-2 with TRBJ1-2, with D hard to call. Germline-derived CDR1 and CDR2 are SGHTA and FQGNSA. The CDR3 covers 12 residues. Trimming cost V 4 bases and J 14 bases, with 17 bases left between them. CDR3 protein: CASSSGYGDPTF. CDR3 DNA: TGTGCCAGCAGCTCGGGGTATGGCGACCCGACCTTC.

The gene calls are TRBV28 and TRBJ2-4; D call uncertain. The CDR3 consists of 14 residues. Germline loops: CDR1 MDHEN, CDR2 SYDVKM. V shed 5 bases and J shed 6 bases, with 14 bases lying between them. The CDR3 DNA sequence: TGTGCCAGCAGTACCCGACTGGAAATAAACATTCAGTACTTC. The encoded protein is CASSTRLEINIQYF. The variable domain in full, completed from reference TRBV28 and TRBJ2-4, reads DVKVTQSSRYLVKRTGEKVFLECVQDMDHENMFWYRQDPGLGLRLIYFSYDVKMKEKGDIPEGYSVSREKKERFSLILESASTNQTSMYLCASSTRLEINIQYFGAGTRLSVL.

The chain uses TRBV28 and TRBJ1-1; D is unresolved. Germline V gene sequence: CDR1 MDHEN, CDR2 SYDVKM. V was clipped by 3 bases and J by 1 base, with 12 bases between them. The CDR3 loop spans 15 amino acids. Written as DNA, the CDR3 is TGTGCCAGCAGTTTCTTCGCGAAAGAGAACACTGAAGCTTTCTTT. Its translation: CASSFFAKENTEAFF. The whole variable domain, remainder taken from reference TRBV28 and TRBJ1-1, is DVKVTQSSRYLVKRTGEKVFLECVQDMDHENMFWYRQDPGLGLRLIYFSYDVKMKEKGDIPEGYSVSREKKERFSLILESASTNQTSMYLCASSFFAKENTEAFFGQGTRLTVV.

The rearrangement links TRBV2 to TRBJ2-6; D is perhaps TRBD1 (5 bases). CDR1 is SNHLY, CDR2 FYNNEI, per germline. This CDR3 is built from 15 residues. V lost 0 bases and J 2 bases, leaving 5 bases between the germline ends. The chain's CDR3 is CASSEAGAGANVLTF. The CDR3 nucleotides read TGTGCCAGCAGTGAAGCAGGGGCTGGGGCCAACGTCCTGACTTTC.

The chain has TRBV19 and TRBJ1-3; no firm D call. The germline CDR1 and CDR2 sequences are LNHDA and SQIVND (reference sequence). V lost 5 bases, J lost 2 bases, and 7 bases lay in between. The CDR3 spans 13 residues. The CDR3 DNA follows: TGTGCCAGTAGTCTTAACACTGGAAACACCATATATTTT. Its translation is CASSLNTGNTIYF. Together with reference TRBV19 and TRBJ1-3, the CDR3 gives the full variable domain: DGGITQSPKYLFRKEGQNVTLSCEQNLNHDAMYWYRQDPGQGLRLIYYSQIVNDFQKGDIAEGYSVSREKKESFPLTVTSAQKNPTAFYLCASSLNTGNTIYFGEGSWLTVV.

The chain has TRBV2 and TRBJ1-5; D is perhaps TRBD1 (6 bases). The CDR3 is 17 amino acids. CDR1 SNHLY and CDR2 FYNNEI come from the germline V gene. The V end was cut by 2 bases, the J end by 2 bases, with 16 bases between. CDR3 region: CASSEILLSGGNQPQHF. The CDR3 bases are TGTGCCAGCAGTGAAATTCTTTTGTCAGGGGGCAATCAGCCCCAGCATTTT.

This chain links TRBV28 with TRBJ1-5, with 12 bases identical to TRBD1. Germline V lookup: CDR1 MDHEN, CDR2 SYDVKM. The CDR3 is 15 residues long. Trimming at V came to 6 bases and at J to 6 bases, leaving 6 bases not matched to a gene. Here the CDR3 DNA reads TGTGCCAGCAGACCTAGGGACAGGGGGCTTCAGCCCCAGCATTTT. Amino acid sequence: CASRPRDRGLQPQHF.

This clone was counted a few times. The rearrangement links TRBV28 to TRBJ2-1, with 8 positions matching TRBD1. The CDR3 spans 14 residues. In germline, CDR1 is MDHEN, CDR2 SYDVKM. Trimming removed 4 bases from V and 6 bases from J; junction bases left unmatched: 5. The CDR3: CASSSTGTGNEQFF. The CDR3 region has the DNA TGTGCCAGCAGTTCAACCGGGACAGGCAATGAGCAGTTCTTC.

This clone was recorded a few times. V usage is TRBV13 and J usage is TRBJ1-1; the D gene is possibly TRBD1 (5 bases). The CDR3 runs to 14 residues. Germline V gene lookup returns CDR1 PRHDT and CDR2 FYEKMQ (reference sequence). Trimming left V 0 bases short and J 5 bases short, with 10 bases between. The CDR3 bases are TGTGCCAGCAGCTTAGGTAACGACAGAACTGAAGCTTTCTTT. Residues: CASSLGNDRTEAFF.

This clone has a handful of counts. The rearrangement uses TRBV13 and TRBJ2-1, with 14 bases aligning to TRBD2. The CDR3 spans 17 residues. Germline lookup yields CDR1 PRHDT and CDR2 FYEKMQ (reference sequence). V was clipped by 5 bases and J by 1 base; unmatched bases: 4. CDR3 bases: TGTGCCAGCAGCCGGACTAGCGGGGGGCAATCCTACAATGAGCAGTTCTTC. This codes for CASSRTSGGQSYNEQFF.

As DNA, the CDR3 is TGCGCCAGCAGTGAGGACAGGGGACGATCATCCACAGATACGCAGTATTTT. Amino acids: CASSEDRGRSSTDTQYF. The rearrangement uses TRBV10-1 and TRBJ2-3; 8 bases are shared with TRBD1. Germline values: CDR1 WNHNN, CDR2 SYGVQD (reference sequence). The V gene end was trimmed by 2 bases and the J gene end by 2 bases; junction bases not matched to a gene: 9. The CDR3 loop spans 17 amino acids.

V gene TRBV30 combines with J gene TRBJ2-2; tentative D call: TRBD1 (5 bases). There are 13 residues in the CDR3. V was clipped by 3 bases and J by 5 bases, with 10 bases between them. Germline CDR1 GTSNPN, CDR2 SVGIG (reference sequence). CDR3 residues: CAWRPWTTGELFF. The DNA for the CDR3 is TGTGCCTGGAGGCCCTGGACAACCGGGGAGCTGTTTTTT. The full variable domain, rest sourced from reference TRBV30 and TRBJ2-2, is SQTIHQWPATLVQPVGSPLSLECTVEGTSNPNLYWYRQAAGRGLQLLFYSVGIGQISSEVPQNLSASRPQDRQFILSSKKLLLSDSGFYLCAWRPWTTGELFFGEGSRLTVL.

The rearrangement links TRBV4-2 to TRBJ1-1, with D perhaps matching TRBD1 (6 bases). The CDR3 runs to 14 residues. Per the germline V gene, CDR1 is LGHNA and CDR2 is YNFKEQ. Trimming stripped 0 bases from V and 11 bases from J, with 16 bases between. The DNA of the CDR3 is TGTGCCAGCAGCCAAGATATGGCCGAGGGGGGGGCTTTCTTT. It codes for CASSQDMAEGGAFF.